One sample yielded the 28 T cell receptor beta chains listed below, sequenced in a study of identical twins. In TCRdb, the 5' RACE reads were re-called with MiXCR into one record per CDR3 protein. Counted here are some 1,700,000 distinct CDR3 sequences, under 35% occurring once; the ten biggest clones make up about 0.3%. The material sequenced was cord blood. The receptors shown here come from a newborn girl in good health.

J is TRBJ1-4 and V is TRBV28, with TRBD1 as a possible D gene (5 bases). The CDR3 spans 17 residues. V lost 3 bases and J lost 0, with 14 bases in between. Germline CDR1 is MDHEN and CDR2 is SYDVKM. Here the CDR3 DNA reads TGTGCCAGCAGTTTTTCCGGGACGGGTGCAACTAATGAAAAACTGTTTTTT. Its translation: CASSFSGTGATNEKLFF.

CDR3 in amino acids: CASRTPGGIGNQPQHF. The CDR3 coding sequence is TGTGCCAGCAGGACCCCAGGGGGTATTGGCAATCAGCCCCAGCATTTT. The chain carries TRBV6-1 and TRBJ1-5; 7 nucleotides line up with TRBD1. Germline trimming cut 6 bases from V and 2 bases from J; bases unmatched to any gene: 10. Germline V CDR1 and CDR2: MNHNS, SASEGT. The CDR3 totals 16 residues.

This clonotype was counted between two and nine times. The chain links TRBV20-1 to TRBJ2-5; TRBD2 might be the D (5 bases). The CDR3 spans 15 residues. CDR1 is DFQATT and CDR2 is SNEGSKA in the germline V gene (reference sequence). Trimming pared 2 bases from V and 5 bases from J, leaving 18 bases between. The CDR3 is CSARKGRAGLETQYF. In DNA form, the CDR3 reads TGCAGTGCTAGAAAAGGGCGGGCAGGCCTTGAGACCCAGTACTTC.

The sample holds a few counts of this clonotype. This chain joins TRBV7-9 and TRBJ1-6; the D is unclear. The V end was cut by 7 bases, the J end by 8 bases, with 6 bases between. The germline CDR1 and CDR2 sequences are SEHNR and FQNEAQ (reference sequence). CDR3 length: 11 amino acids. CDR3 in DNA: TGTGCCAGCACCGCAGATTCACCCCTCCACTTT. Translating it yields CASTADSPLHF.

This clonotype showed up just a few times. The chain is built from TRBV29-1 and TRBJ1-1, with TRBD1 matching 7 bases. Germline V gene data show CDR1 as SQVTM and CDR2 as ANQGSEA. The CDR3 is 12 residues long. V dropped 2 bases and J dropped 3; count of bases not matched to a gene: 0. DNA for the CDR3: TGCAGCGTTGAACAGGGGGACACTGAAGCTTTCTTT. This encodes CSVEQGDTEAFF.

The V call is TRBV30, the J call TRBJ1-5; D is unresolved. Between the trimmed V and J ends, which lost 0 bases and 7 bases, there was a span of 13 bases. Germline V gene sequence: CDR1 GTSNPN, CDR2 SVGIG (reference sequence). This CDR3 region has 14 residues. CDR3 sequence (DNA): TGTGCCTGGAGTGTACGTGCTTTTACACAGCCCCAGCATTTT. Protein product: CAWSVRAFTQPQHF. Using reference TRBV30 and TRBJ1-5 for the parts outside the CDR3, the full variable domain is SQTIHQWPATLVQPVGSPLSLECTVEGTSNPNLYWYRQAAGRGLQLLFYSVGIGQISSEVPQNLSASRPQDRQFILSSKKLLLSDSGFYLCAWSVRAFTQPQHFGDGTRLSIL.

V and J are TRBV5-1 and TRBJ1-1; D gene unclear. Germline loops: CDR1 SGHRS, CDR2 YFSETQ. V gave up 5 bases and J gave up 1 base, with 12 bases separating them. This CDR3 has 14 residues. The CDR3 is CASSLQPTNTEAFF. CDR3 coding DNA: TGCGCCAGCAGTCTTCAACCGACGAACACTGAAGCTTTCTTT.

There are a few counts of this clonotype. The chain carries TRBV27 and TRBJ1-1; unclear D gene. V gave up 5 bases and J gave up 4 bases, with 17 bases separating them. Germline CDR1 reads MNHEY; CDR2 reads SMNVEV (reference sequence). The CDR3 is 15 residues long. The CDR3 DNA sequence: TGTGCCAGCAGTCGATTTGAATACCCGGGCACTGAAGCTTTCTTT. Its translation is CASSRFEYPGTEAFF.

This clonotype was picked up a small number of times. CDR3 loop: CASSFSVEREFLEQYF. The CDR3 DNA reads TGTGCCAGCAGTTTCTCGGTCGAGCGGGAGTTTCTCGAGCAGTACTTC. This rearrangement joins TRBV12-3 or TRBV12-4 to TRBJ2-7, with TRBD2 matching over 8 bases. This CDR3 has 16 amino acids. V shed 3 bases and J 6 bases; nucleotides not matched to a gene: 13.

In its sample, this clonotype was seen many times. The V and J genes are TRBV5-1 and TRBJ2-3; maybe TRBD1 (5 bases). There are 12 residues in the CDR3. CDR1 and CDR2 (germline): SGHRS, YFSETQ. The ends were cut back, 2 bases at V and 6 bases at J, with 7 bases in the middle. This CDR3 reads CASSFQGDTQYF. In DNA, the CDR3 is TGCGCCAGCAGCTTTCAGGGCGATACGCAGTATTTT.

This clonotype was seen once. V is TRBV13 and J is TRBJ2-3; 9 bases match TRBD1. This CDR3 has 16 amino acids. After removal of 6 bases from V and 2 bases from J, the junction contained 9 bases not matched to a gene. The V gene's germline CDR1 is PRHDT and CDR2 FYEKMQ (reference sequence). The CDR3 bases are TGTGCCAGCAGACAGGGGGCGCAGGGGTTCACAGATACGCAGTATTTT. Encoded protein: CASRQGAQGFTDTQYF.

This clonotype was seen only a few times. The CDR3 spells CASGLVKGSYNEQFF. The CDR3 DNA reads TGTGCTAGTGGTTTAGTAAAGGGCTCCTACAATGAGCAGTTCTTC. This sequence joins TRBV12-5 and TRBJ2-1; no clear D. V lost 3 bases to trimming and J lost 0 bases, with 9 bases between them. CDR1 is LGHNT and CDR2 is FRNRAP in the germline V gene. The CDR3 sequence is 15 residues long.

V and J are TRBV30 and TRBJ1-1; possible D gene TRBD1, 5 bases. Germline V gene lookup returns CDR1 GTSNPN and CDR2 SVGIG (reference sequence). The CDR3 covers 12 residues. Trimming removed 8 bases at V and 1 base at J, with 11 bases between. DNA for the CDR3: TGTGCCAGACAGAAGGGGAACACTGAAGCTTTCTTT. It codes for CARQKGNTEAFF.

The rearrangement joins TRBV6-1 to TRBJ1-2; D gene uncertain. The CDR3 is made up of 13 amino acids. Germline V gene data show CDR1 as MNHNS and CDR2 as SASEGT. V dropped 7 bases and J dropped 6 bases, with 15 bases sitting between them. The CDR3 DNA reads TGTGCCAGCACTCCCCTAGGTGTGGATGGCTACACCTTC. Translating it yields CASTPLGVDGYTF.

With respect to this clonotype: A much larger clonotype is one base distant, so this may be a read error. V is TRBV12-3 or TRBV12-4 and J is TRBJ2-4; 7 bases are a match to TRBD2. CDR3 length: 13 amino acids. The trim removed 6 bases at V and 11 bases at J, leaving 10 bases unmatched. CDR3 loop: CASSPFGEGVQYF. The CDR3, as DNA: TGTGCCAGCAGCCCTTTCGGGGAGGGCGTTCAGTACTTC.

V gene TRBV11-2 combines with J gene TRBJ2-5; 7 bases are shared with TRBD2. The CDR3 spans 15 residues. Germline loops: CDR1 SGHAT, CDR2 FQNNGV. V dropped 8 bases and J dropped 4; count of bases not matched to a gene: 13. CDR3 sequence reads: CASSFPGTILETQYF. The CDR3, as DNA: TGTGCCAGCTCCTTTCCCGGGACTATCTTAGAGACCCAGTACTTC.

In this sample, this clonotype turned up a few times. The chain carries TRBV9 and TRBJ2-1; D uncertain. V lost 4 bases to trimming and J lost 8 bases, with 10 bases between them. This CDR3 region has 12 residues. Per germline, CDR1 SGDLS and CDR2 YYNGEE. Here the CDR3 reads CASSKVGYEQFF. As DNA, the CDR3 is TGTGCCAGCAGCAAAGTAGGTTATGAGCAGTTCTTC.

This clonotype was observed a few times. The V gene is TRBV20-1, the J gene TRBJ2-1; no firm D call. This CDR3 contains 13 residues. Germline lookup yields CDR1 DFQATT and CDR2 SNEGSKA (reference sequence). CDR3 amino acids: CSLDGTPTREQFF. In nucleotides, the CDR3 is TGCAGCTTAGACGGCACGCCCACACGGGAGCAGTTCTTC.

This clonotype was seen a handful of times. The chain recombines TRBV7-2 with TRBJ2-6; tentative D call: TRBD2 (5 bases). V was cut by 6 bases and J by 2 bases, with 14 bases left in between. The CDR3 runs 16 residues. Germline V CDR1 and CDR2: SGHTA, FQGNSA. The CDR3 sequence is CASSYDGLTGANVLTF. CDR3 nucleotide sequence: TGTGCCAGCAGTTATGACGGACTGACTGGGGCCAACGTCCTGACTTTC.

This clonotype was counted at least ten times. V and J are TRBV29-1 and TRBJ2-1; D remains ambiguous. Germline values: CDR1 SQVTM, CDR2 ANQGSEA. CDR3 length: 13 residues. This CDR3 reads CSIQESSYNEQFF. The CDR3 nucleotides are TGCAGTATCCAGGAGAGCTCCTACAATGAGCAGTTCTTC.

The CDR3 DNA reads TGTGCCAGCAGCTTTGGGACAGGGGGTAATGAAAAACTGTTTTTT. Its protein product is CASSFGTGGNEKLFF. The chain employs TRBV12-3 or TRBV12-4 and TRBJ1-4; 11 bases map to TRBD1. This CDR3 has 15 residues. With V trimmed by 6 bases and J by 4 bases, 4 bases remained unmatched.

This clonotype was recorded many times. CDR3: CASSLVTEGYGYTF. DNA of the CDR3: TGTGCCAGCAGCTTAGTTACAGAGGGCTATGGCTACACCTTC. The V and J genes are TRBV13 and TRBJ1-2; D unclear. CDR3 length equals 14 residues. Trimming took off 1 base at V and 4 bases at J, with 10 bases between the two ends. Germline assignment: CDR1 PRHDT and CDR2 FYEKMQ (reference sequence).

V is TRBV13 and J is TRBJ2-3; 11 bases are a match to TRBD2. Per germline, CDR1 PRHDT and CDR2 FYEKMQ (reference sequence). The CDR3 is 14 residues long. J gave up 3 bases and V 8 bases, and 4 bases lay outside the gene matches. The CDR3 sequence: CASRLAGKTDTQYF. DNA for the CDR3: TGTGCCAGCCGACTAGCGGGAAAGACAGATACGCAGTATTTT.

The chain combines TRBV20-1 with TRBJ2-3; 8 bases match TRBD1. CDR3 length: 15 amino acids. Germline trimming cut 0 bases from V and 3 bases from J; bases unmatched to any gene: 5. CDR1 DFQATT and CDR2 SNEGSKA come from the germline V gene (reference sequence). Written as DNA, the CDR3 is TGCAGTGCTAGAGATGGGCAGGGGGCGACAGATACGCAGTATTTT. Its protein product is CSARDGQGATDTQYF.

This chain connects TRBV20-1 to TRBJ2-3, with TRBD2 matching 14 bases. This CDR3 comprises 23 residues. V lost 0 bases and J lost 2; bases outside the gene matches: 22. Germline lookup yields CDR1 DFQATT and CDR2 SNEGSKA (reference sequence). The CDR3 here is CSARDPNTGTFRLAGGATDTQYF. CDR3 nucleotides: TGCAGTGCTAGAGATCCCAACACAGGGACCTTCAGACTAGCGGGGGGGGCCACAGATACGCAGTATTTT.

This chain uses TRBV3-1 with TRBJ2-2, with unresolved D. Germline-derived CDR1 and CDR2 are LGHDT and YNNKEL (reference sequence). The CDR3 extends over 18 amino acids. V was pared by 0 bases and J by 7 bases, with 21 bases between. The DNA for the CDR3 is TGTGCCAGCAGCCAAGATGGGGTAAGATCGTCTCGGAACGGGGAGCTGTTTTTT. Protein: CASSQDGVRSSRNGELFF.

The sample holds one count of this clonotype. V gene TRBV30 combines with J gene TRBJ2-7; D remains unclear. Trimming stripped 0 bases from V and 3 bases from J, with 15 bases between. Germline loops: CDR1 GTSNPN, CDR2 SVGIG (reference sequence). The CDR3 runs 15 residues. Here the CDR3 DNA reads TGTGCCTGGAGTGTATACCAGGCATTCAACTACGAGCAGTACTTC. Translated: CAWSVYQAFNYEQYF.

This clonotype was counted between two and nine times. V gene TRBV30 combines with J gene TRBJ1-4; tentative D call: TRBD1 (6 bases). Looked up from germline, CDR1 is GTSNPN and CDR2 is SVGIG (reference sequence). Trimming took 0 bases from V and 3 from J, leaving 20 bases between them. The CDR3 is 18 residues long. DNA for the CDR3: TGTGCCTGGAGTGTACATCGGGGGGCGAGGAGACCTAATGAAAAACTGTTTTTT. It yields the protein CAWSVHRGARRPNEKLFF.